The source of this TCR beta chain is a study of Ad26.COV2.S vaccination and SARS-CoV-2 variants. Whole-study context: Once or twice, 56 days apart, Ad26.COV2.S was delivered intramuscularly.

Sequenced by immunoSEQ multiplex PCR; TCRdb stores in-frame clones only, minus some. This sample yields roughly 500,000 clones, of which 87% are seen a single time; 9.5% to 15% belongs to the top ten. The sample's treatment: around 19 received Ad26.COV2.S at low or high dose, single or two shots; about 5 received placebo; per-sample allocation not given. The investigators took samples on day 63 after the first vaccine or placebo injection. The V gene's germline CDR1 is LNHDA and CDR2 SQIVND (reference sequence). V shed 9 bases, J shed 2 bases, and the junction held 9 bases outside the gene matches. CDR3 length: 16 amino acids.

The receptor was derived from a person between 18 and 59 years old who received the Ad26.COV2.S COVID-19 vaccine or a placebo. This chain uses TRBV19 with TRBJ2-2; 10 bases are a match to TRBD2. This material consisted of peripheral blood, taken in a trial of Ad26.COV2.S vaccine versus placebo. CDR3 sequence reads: CASRRAGGLNTGELFF. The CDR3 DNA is TGTGCCAGCCGAAGAGCGGGAGGGCTAAACACCGGGGAGCTGTTTTTT.